This is a list of T cell receptor beta chains from one sample in a study of shared T cell receptors in the human thymus. Profiling relied on immunoSEQ multiplex PCR, and the TCRdb table lists in-frame clones only, not all of them. Of roughly 500,000 clones listed, about 80% are singletons. These data were also reused for a study on human thymus T cells.

The sequenced material came from thymocytes. All receptors come from a boy in the first two years of life with a congenital heart defect. Both conserved end residues are part of each CDR3. The order of the fields is clone size, V gene, J gene, CDR3 protein. Clone size, where shown, is once, few, many, or a class for clones that have expanded.

.	TRBV9	TRBJ2-7	CASSPPEKRYEQYF
.	TRBV4-1	TRBJ2-1	CASSPHGWAGYGNEQFF
.	TRBV6-5	TRBJ2-1	CASSPSPSYNEQFF
.	TRBV5-1	TRBJ1-5	CASSRGTGANQPQHF
.	TRBV19	TRBJ2-7	CASSTTGGSYEQYF
.	TRBV28	TRBJ1-2	CASRALGNGYTF
.	TRBV5-1	TRBJ2-2	CASATRGDTGELFF
.	TRBV4-2	TRBJ2-7	CASSQGTSGRAGLGDLYEQYF
few	TRBV10-2	TRBJ2-1	CASSAVGFTESSYNEQFF
.	TRBV13	TRBJ1-1	CASSLRDTEAFF
.	TRBV6-6	TRBJ1-2	CASSYHGLGGYTF
.	TRBV30	TRBJ2-5	CAWSSGLAGGVETQYF
.	TRBV4-3	TRBJ1-2	CASSQDRVRGLRGYTF
few	TRBV4-2	TRBJ2-1	CASSLRTGAPYNEQFF
.	TRBV2	TRBJ1-2	CASKSSSGIDYGYTF
.	TRBV6-1	TRBJ2-6	CASNNGEGANVLTF
.	TRBV4-1	TRBJ2-2	CASSQDARREVSGELFF
once	TRBV6-1	TRBJ2-7	CASSYSRTNEQYF
.	TRBV5-4	TRBJ1-2	CASSLRPRDREGYGYTF
.	TRBV5-1	TRBJ2-5	CASSPDRQETQYF
once	TRBV11-2	TRBJ2-3	CASSPWEAGRSTDTQYF
.	TRBV2	TRBJ2-3	CASCSGQSGDTQYF
once	TRBV15	TRBJ2-7	CATSRGQGPSGEQYF
.	TRBV6-1	TRBJ2-7	CASKGFAYEQYF
.	TRBV10-3	TRBJ2-7	CAISGLAGPRYEQYF
.	TRBV29-1	TRBJ2-6	CSVPAGGASGANVLTF
.	TRBV27	TRBJ1-5	CASAGDEWMPQHF
.	TRBV27	TRBJ2-5	CASSPRRQETQYF
few	TRBV11-2	TRBJ2-7	CASSLEGYRGKDEQYF
few	TRBV4-1	TRBJ2-7	CASSQDPLRSGRMDEQYF
.	TRBV6-1	TRBJ2-2	CASSTQTGGGELFF
.	TRBV23-1	TRBJ2-7	CASSQDTGNLSSYEQYF
once	TRBV2	TRBJ1-4	CASSEDLRRRPNEKLFF
once	TRBV27	TRBJ2-1	CASSRGFF
.	TRBV19	TRBJ2-5	CASSSGALSGRKETQYF
.	TRBV7-2	TRBJ1-2	CASSEDRGRGYTF
few	TRBV6-5	TRBJ2-1	CASSFKEQFF
once	TRBV5-4	TRBJ1-1	CAGGPNGQMNTEAFF